This TCR beta chain is drawn from a study of T cells in Graves' hyperthyroidism and ophthalmopathy. Whole-study findings and limits: Ophthalmopathy was told apart from stable hyperthyroidism by a 13 V-J model. Most expanded thyroid clonotypes above 0.001 also appeared in blood.

In germline, CDR1 is SNHLY, CDR2 FYNNEI. The CDR3 is 14 residues long. V lost 10 bases and J lost 3; bases outside the gene matches: 7. The TCR beta CDR3 regions underwent amplification using RNA transcripts as the source. HTBI primers were used for first-round RT-PCR of the TCR CDR3. TCRdb reprocessed the multiplex PCR reads with MiXCR, giving one entry per CDR3 protein. The sample contains 650,000 to 750,000 distinct CDR3 sequences, approximately 15% of which appear only once. Diagnostic assessment was based on clinical symptoms, serum thyroxine and TRAb, thyroid ultrasound and orbital computed tomography. Fresh peripheral blood, around 9.5 ml, yielded the PBMCs. Ten or more counts support this clonotype. The antigen remains undetermined.

The sequence was obtained from a woman aged 18-35 years with Graves' hyperthyroidism. The sample consisted of blood. The chain recombines TRBV2 with TRBJ2-3, with 10 bases aligning to TRBD2. CDR3 in amino acids: CANKREGLTDTQYF. The CDR3 DNA reads TGTGCCAACAAGCGGGAGGGCCTAACAGATACGCAGTATTTT. Based on the CDR3 plus reference TRBV2 and TRBJ2-3, the full variable domain is EPEVTQTPSHQVTQMGQEVILRCVPISNHLYFYWYRQILGQKVEFLVSFYNNEISEKSEIFDDQFSVERPDGSNFTLKIRSTKLEDSAMYFCANKREGLTDTQYFGPGTRLTVL.